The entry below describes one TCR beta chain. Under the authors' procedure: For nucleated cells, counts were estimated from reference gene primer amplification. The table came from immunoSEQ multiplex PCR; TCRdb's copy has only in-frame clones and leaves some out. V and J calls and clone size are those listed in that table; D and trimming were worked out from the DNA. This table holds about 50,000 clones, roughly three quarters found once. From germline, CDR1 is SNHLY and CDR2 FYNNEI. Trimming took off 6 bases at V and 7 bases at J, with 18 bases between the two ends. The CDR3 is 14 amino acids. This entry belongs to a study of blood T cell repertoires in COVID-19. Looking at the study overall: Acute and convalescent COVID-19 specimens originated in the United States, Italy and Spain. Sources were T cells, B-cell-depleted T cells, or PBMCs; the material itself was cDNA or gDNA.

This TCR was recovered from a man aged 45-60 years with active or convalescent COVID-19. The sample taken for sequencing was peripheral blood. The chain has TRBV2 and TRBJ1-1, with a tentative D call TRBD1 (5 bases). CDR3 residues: CASRGVGELGEAFF. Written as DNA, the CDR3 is TGTGCCAGCAGAGGAGTAGGGGAATTAGGTGAAGCTTTCTTT. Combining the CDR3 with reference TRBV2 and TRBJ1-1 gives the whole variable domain EPEVTQTPSHQVTQMGQEVILRCVPISNHLYFYWYRQILGQKVEFLVSFYNNEISEKSEIFDDQFSVERPDGSNFTLKIRSTKLEDSAMYFCASRGVGELGEAFFGQGTRLTVV.